This TCR beta chain was obtained from a study of blood T cells in healthy people across ages. V lost 3 bases to trimming and J lost 6 bases, with 15 bases between them. CDR1 KGHSH and CDR2 LQKENI come from the germline V gene. The CDR3 spans 15 residues. A J-beta primer mix and a sample-barcoded 5' primer were used in a second PCR of roughly 7 to 12 cycles. TCRdb processed the 5' RACE reads anew with MiXCR; each CDR3 protein has one entry. The sample holds 750,000 to 1,000,000 distinct CDR3 sequences, about 28% seen once. These data are also associated with another study on T cells of mothers and their children.

The V and J genes are TRBV18 and TRBJ2-1; the D gene is possibly TRBD1 (6 bases). The sample comprised blood. The TCR sequence derives from a middle-aged woman in good health. The CDR3 region is CASSPANRVPNEQFF. Written as DNA, the CDR3 is TGTGCCAGCTCACCCGCGAACAGGGTTCCCAATGAGCAGTTCTTC.